Below, one T cell receptor (beta chain) is given with its context. Using immunoSEQ multiplex PCR, the repertoire was profiled, and TCRdb retains in-frame clones only, with some absent. The sample records 84,000 or so clones, around 94% being singletons. With 1 base removed from V and 4 bases from J, the gap between germline ends came to 16 bases. This CDR3 is 16 amino acids long. Germline CDR1 reads SGHRS; CDR2 reads YFSETQ. The sample originates from a study of technical replicates of blood from four donors. The origin of this receptor is a human donor in good health. Sequences were obtained from T cells isolated from PBMCs. V usage is TRBV5-1 and J usage is TRBJ2-3; the D gene is possibly TRBD2 (7 bases). CDR3 bases: TGCGCCAGCAGCTTGTCGACGGGGGGCGTGGCAGATACGCAGTATTTT. Its protein product is CASSLSTGGVADTQYF.